One and the same sample provided the 26 T cell receptor beta chains below, sequenced in a study of molecular identifiers for immune sequencing clone quantification. TCRdb analysed the PCR reads with MiXCR anew, one entry per CDR3 protein. The data contain more than 450,000 distinct CDR3 sequences, around 21% of them singletons. The sequenced material came from naive CD8+ T cells from blood, with Jurkat cell RNA spiked in. This sample's subset: FACS-sorted CD8+CD4-CCR7+CD45RA+ naive T cells. Receptors were obtained from a human donor in good health. Some libraries in this study had Jurkat cell RNA spiked in.

In the case of this clonotype: At one of its ends the junction is not consistent with the germline gene, which may arise from a read error. The rearrangement links TRBV6-2 or TRBV6-3 to TRBJ2-7, with TRBD2 matching 10 bases. This CDR3 spans 15 amino acids. From germline, CDR1 is MNHEY and CDR2 SVGEGT. CDR3 loop: CASSSWTSGAYKQYF. In DNA form, the CDR3 reads TGTGCCAGCAGTTCCTGGACTAGCGGAGCCTACAAGCAGTACTTC.

This clonotype was found a few times. The chain is built from TRBV5-1 and TRBJ2-5; the D gene is possibly TRBD2 (5 bases). This CDR3 region has 15 residues. Germline CDR1 reads SGHRS; CDR2 reads YFSETQ. V was shortened by 4 bases and J by 0 bases, with 13 bases between the two germline ends. CDR3 DNA: TGCGCCAGCAGCCCTCATGAGGGTTACCAAGAGACCCAGTACTTC. Translation: CASSPHEGYQETQYF.

This clonotype was detected ten times or more. V is TRBV29-1 and J is TRBJ2-7; no clear D. This CDR3 region has 14 residues. The V end was cut by 7 bases, the J end by 0 bases, with 16 bases between. The V gene's germline CDR1 is SQVTM and CDR2 ANQGSEA. CDR3 amino acids: CSAQPAEISYEQYF. DNA of the CDR3: TGCAGCGCCCAACCGGCAGAAATCTCCTACGAGCAGTACTTC.

V is TRBV7-9 and J is TRBJ1-2; D gene unclear. The CDR3 is made up of 13 amino acids. Germline-derived CDR1 and CDR2 are SEHNR and FQNEAQ (reference sequence). Trimming pared 5 bases from V and 8 bases from J, leaving 15 bases between. In DNA form, the CDR3 reads TGTGCCAGCAGCCAGATTTTGGTTATGGGCTACACCTTC. This translates into CASSQILVMGYTF.

This clonotype has just a few counts. This chain connects TRBV12-3 or TRBV12-4 to TRBJ2-3; 7 bases agree with TRBD1. Losses at the gene ends were 6 bases for V and 6 bases for J; bases not matched to a gene: 6. The CDR3 has 13 amino acids. The CDR3 nucleotides are TGTGCCAGCAGGCGGACAGGAACGGATACGCAGTATTTT. This sequence encodes CASRRTGTDTQYF.

This clonotype came up a few times. V gene TRBV28 combines with J gene TRBJ2-7; D unresolved. Germline CDR1 reads MDHEN; CDR2 reads SYDVKM. V lost 4 bases and J 2 bases, leaving 9 bases between the germline ends. This CDR3 region has 13 residues. CDR3 in amino acids: CASSSTSPYEQYF. Here the CDR3 DNA reads TGTGCCAGCAGTTCCACCTCTCCCTACGAGCAGTACTTC.

The rearrangement uses TRBV20-1 and TRBJ1-2; 8 positions agree with TRBD1. The V gene's germline CDR1 is DFQATT and CDR2 SNEGSKA (reference sequence). V lost 3 bases and J lost 5; bases outside the gene matches: 11. This CDR3 contains 15 residues. The CDR3 here is CSARLTGTGPYGYTF. The DNA of the CDR3 is TGCAGTGCTAGGTTAACCGGGACAGGCCCTTATGGCTACACCTTC.

A word on this clonotype: This may be a read error, as it is one base from a much larger clone. The genes are TRBV28 and TRBJ2-2, with D perhaps TRBD2 (5 bases). CDR1 is MDHEN, CDR2 SYDVKM, per germline. This CDR3 contains 14 residues. The CDR3: CASRKYREAGELVF. The DNA for the CDR3 is TGTGCCAGCAGGAAATACCGGGAAGCCGGGGAGCTGGTTTTT.

This clonotype was found a few times. The CDR3 here is CASSPGDFGNQPQHF. The CDR3 coding sequence is TGTGCCAGCAGTCCTGGAGATTTCGGCAATCAGCCCCAGCATTTT. The gene calls are TRBV12-3 or TRBV12-4 and TRBJ1-5; D call uncertain. Trimming left V 5 bases short and J 2 bases short, with 13 bases between. The CDR3 is made up of 15 amino acids.

Concerning this clonotype itself: This may be a read error, as it is one base from a much larger clone. This rearrangement joins TRBV5-3 to TRBJ1-1; a weak D match, TRBD1 (6 bases). TRBV5-3 counts as an open reading frame of uncertain function. This CDR3 region has 15 residues. CDR3 loop: CASSPGAGMYTKAFF. CDR3 in DNA: TGTGCCAGCAGCCCGGGGGCTGGGATGTACACTAAAGCTTTCTTT.

The rearrangement uses TRBV4-1 and TRBJ2-7, with TRBD2 as a possible D gene (6 bases). This CDR3 is 16 amino acids long. V was trimmed by 1 base and J by 0 bases, leaving 13 bases between them. CDR1 and CDR2 (germline): MGHRA, YSYEKL. CDR3 amino acids: CASSQGQGGNSYEQYF. CDR3 bases: TGCGCCAGCAGCCAAGGTCAGGGCGGGAACTCCTACGAGCAGTACTTC.

This clonotype was observed a few times. The rearrangement uses TRBV20-1 and TRBJ2-7, with 8 nucleotides matching TRBD2. V shed 0 bases, J shed 3 bases, and the junction held 10 bases outside the gene matches. This CDR3 has 16 amino acids. Germline V gene data show CDR1 as DFQATT and CDR2 as SNEGSKA (reference sequence). Here the CDR3 reads CSARDLSGGTNYEQYF. The CDR3 DNA reads as TGCAGTGCTAGAGATTTGTCGGGGGGGACAAACTACGAGCAGTACTTC.

On this clonotype: A read error may be the cause here, since a much bigger clone is one base away. V gene TRBV7-9 combines with J gene TRBJ2-7; perhaps TRBD2 as D (6 bases). Germline CDR1 is SEHNR and CDR2 is FQNEAQ (reference sequence). The CDR3 is 15 residues long. The CDR3 spells CAGSPGLGDLHEQYF. CDR3 coding DNA: TGTGCCGGCAGCCCAGGTCTTGGGGACTTACACGAGCAGTACTTC.

The V and J genes are TRBV7-8 and TRBJ2-3, with 9 bases aligning to TRBD2. Germline-derived CDR1 and CDR2 are SGHVS and FQNEAQ. The CDR3 covers 17 residues. V lost 2 bases and J lost 4; bases outside the gene matches: 10. CDR3 DNA: TGTGCCAGCAGCTTACCCCGGGGCGGGGGGGCGTCAGATACGCAGTATTTT. Amino acid sequence: CASSLPRGGGASDTQYF.

In this sample, this clonotype turned up a few times. The chain has TRBV29-1 and TRBJ2-1, with a tentative D call TRBD2 (5 bases). The CDR3 consists of 14 residues. The V gene's germline CDR1 is SQVTM and CDR2 ANQGSEA. Deletions cut 3 bases from V and 2 bases from J, with 11 bases between. CDR3 in amino acids: CSVEGGLTYNEQFF. For the CDR3, the DNA is TGCAGCGTTGAGGGCGGGTTGACCTACAATGAGCAGTTCTTC.

This clonotype was picked up a small number of times. The V and J genes are TRBV28 and TRBJ2-1, with 7 bases aligning to TRBD2. The CDR3 runs to 18 residues. CDR1 is MDHEN and CDR2 is SYDVKM in the germline V gene. The V segment lost 4 bases and the J segment 0 bases; nucleotides outside the gene matches: 12. CDR3 sequence: CASSSLRLAPSSYNEQFF. Written as DNA, the CDR3 is TGTGCCAGCAGTTCGCTAAGACTAGCCCCGAGCTCCTACAATGAGCAGTTCTTC.

A word on this clonotype: With a much larger clone just one base away, this may be a read error. The CDR3 ends on some other residue instead of the conserved phenylalanine or tryptophan, so this is likely a read error. The genes are TRBV20-1 and TRBJ2-3; TRBD1 is a possible D gene (5 bases). Trimming pared 6 bases from V and 4 bases from J, leaving 14 bases between. Germline-derived CDR1 and CDR2 are DFQATT and SNEGSKA (reference sequence). The length of the CDR3 is 13 residues. CDR3 residues: CSARQIPPDTQYL. The CDR3 nucleotides are TGCAGTGCCAGACAGATCCCTCCAGATACGCAGTATCTT.

As concerns this clonotype: This may come from a read error, since a much larger clone is one base off. The conserved closing phenylalanine or tryptophan is absent in this CDR3, likely reflecting a read error. The V call is TRBV2, the J call TRBJ1-1; D ambiguous. Germline V lookup: CDR1 SNHLY, CDR2 FYNNEI. Trimming pared 4 bases from V and 2 bases from J, leaving 8 bases between. The CDR3 consists of 13 residues. In DNA, the CDR3 is TGTGCCAGCAGTGCAACAGCAAACACTGAAGCTTTCGTT. Translating gives CASSATANTEAFV.

This rearrangement joins TRBV27 to TRBJ1-1; D not certain. Trimming removed 3 bases from V and 6 bases from J, with 11 bases in between. Germline V CDR1 and CDR2: MNHEY, SMNVEV (reference sequence). The CDR3 totals 13 residues. The CDR3 loop is CASSLEPYAEAFF. For the CDR3, the DNA is TGTGCCAGCAGTTTGGAGCCTTACGCTGAAGCTTTCTTT.

The V and J genes are TRBV9 and TRBJ2-7; possible D gene TRBD1, 7 bases. The V end was cut by 4 bases, the J end by 0 bases, with 17 bases between. This CDR3 spans 16 amino acids. Looked up from germline, CDR1 is SGDLS and CDR2 is YYNGEE. CDR3 bases: TGTGCCAGCAGCTTCGCAGGGGGAGGTAGCTCCTACGAGCAGTACTTC. Protein: CASSFAGGGSSYEQYF.

The gene calls are TRBV6-7 and TRBJ1-5; D not resolved. TRBV6-7 is recorded as an ORF, its role being uncertain. The CDR3 totals 17 residues. The ends were cut back, 0 bases at V and 2 bases at J, with 14 bases in the middle. As DNA, the CDR3 is TGTGCCAGCAGTTACTCAGGGTACCAGGTGTGCAATCAGCCCCAGCATTTT. This codes for CASSYSGYQVCNQPQHF.

This clonotype was detected a few times. The CDR3 bases are TGTGCCAGCGAAGCTGTCCCCAATCAGCCCCAGCATTTT. Its protein is CASEAVPNQPQHF. The chain employs TRBV2 and TRBJ1-5; D gene uncertain. The CDR3 has 13 amino acids. The germline V gene encodes CDR1 SNHLY and CDR2 FYNNEI. V was trimmed by 8 bases and J by 3 bases, leaving 11 bases between them.

This clonotype was counted many times. The rearrangement uses TRBV7-2 and TRBJ2-3; D gene unclear. The CDR3 runs 14 residues. V lost 5 bases, J lost 4 bases, and 13 bases lay in between. Germline lookup yields CDR1 SGHTA and CDR2 FQGNSA. CDR3: CASSLGVAADTQYF. The CDR3 nucleotides read TGTGCCAGCAGCCTCGGAGTTGCGGCAGATACGCAGTATTTT.

Concerning this clonotype: Since a much larger clone is just one base distant, this may be a read error. This rearrangement joins TRBV7-8 to TRBJ1-2; 8 nucleotides line up with TRBD1. Germline V CDR1 and CDR2: SGHVS, FQNEAQ. The trim removed 5 bases at V and 2 bases at J, leaving 7 bases unmatched. The CDR3 runs to 15 residues. Here the CDR3 DNA reads TGTGCCAGCAGCATAGACGACAGGGGAAACTATGGCTACACCTTC. Translating it yields CASSIDDRGNYGYTF.

This clonotype was found many times. This rearrangement joins TRBV9 to TRBJ2-3; D may be TRBD2 (6 bases). Trimming left V 1 base short and J 4 bases short, with 16 bases between. CDR1 and CDR2 (germline): SGDLS, YYNGEE. The CDR3 loop spans 16 amino acids. The CDR3 sequence: CASSVYGGLESDTQYF. The CDR3 DNA follows: TGTGCCAGCAGCGTATACGGAGGGCTAGAGTCAGATACGCAGTATTTT.

This clonotype was counted ten times or more. The J gene is TRBJ2-2, the V gene TRBV7-7; TRBD1 agrees at 9 bases. V was pared by 3 bases and J by 1 base, with 3 bases of the junction left unmatched. The CDR3 covers 16 residues. Germline lookup yields CDR1 SSHAT and CDR2 FNYEAQ (reference sequence). The CDR3 DNA is TGTGCCAGCAGCTTTGGGACAGGGCTGAACACCGGGGAGCTGTTTTTT. Encoded protein: CASSFGTGLNTGELFF.